What follows is one TCR beta chain and its context. The data belong to a study of long-term antiretroviral therapy in people with HIV. V was shortened by 4 bases and J by 7 bases, with 8 bases between the two germline ends. The CDR3 runs 12 residues. Germline V gene data show CDR1 as SEHNR and CDR2 as FQNEAQ (reference sequence). Version v3.0 of the immunoSEQ assay ran at survey level. Only in-frame clones appear in the TCRdb table, and some are missing; sequencing was by immunoSEQ multiplex PCR. Here the sample spans 30,000 to 40,000 clones, 83% being singletons. The source of this sequence is a man aged 18 to 35 with HIV. The rearrangement joins TRBV7-9 to TRBJ2-1, with D perhaps matching TRBD2 (5 bases). The source material was unsorted PBMCs, sampled 0.4 years before starting antiretroviral therapy. CDR3 sequence reads: CASSWAGNEQFF. CDR3 DNA sequence: TGTGCCAGCAGCTGGGCGGGTAATGAGCAGTTCTTC.